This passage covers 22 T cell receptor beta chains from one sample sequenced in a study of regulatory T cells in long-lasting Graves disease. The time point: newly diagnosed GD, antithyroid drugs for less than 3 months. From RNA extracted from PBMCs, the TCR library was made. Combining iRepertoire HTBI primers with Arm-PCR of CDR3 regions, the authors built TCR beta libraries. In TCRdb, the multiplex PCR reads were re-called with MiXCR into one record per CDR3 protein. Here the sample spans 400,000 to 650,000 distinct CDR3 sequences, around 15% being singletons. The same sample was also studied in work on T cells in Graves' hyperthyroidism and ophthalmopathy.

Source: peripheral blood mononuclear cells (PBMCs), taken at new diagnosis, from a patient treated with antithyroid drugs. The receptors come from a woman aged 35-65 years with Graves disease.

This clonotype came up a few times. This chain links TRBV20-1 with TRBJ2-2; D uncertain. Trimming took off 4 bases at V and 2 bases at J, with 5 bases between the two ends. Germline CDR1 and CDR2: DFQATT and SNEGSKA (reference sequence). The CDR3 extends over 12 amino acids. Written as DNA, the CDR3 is TGCAGTGCTAAGGGCAACACCGGGGAGCTGTTTTTT. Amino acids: CSAKGNTGELFF.

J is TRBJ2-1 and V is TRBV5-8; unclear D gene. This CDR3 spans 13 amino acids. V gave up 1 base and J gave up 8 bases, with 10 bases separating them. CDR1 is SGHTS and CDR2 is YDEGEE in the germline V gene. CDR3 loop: CASSLRAADEQFF. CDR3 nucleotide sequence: TGTGCCAGCAGCTTGAGGGCAGCTGATGAGCAGTTCTTC.

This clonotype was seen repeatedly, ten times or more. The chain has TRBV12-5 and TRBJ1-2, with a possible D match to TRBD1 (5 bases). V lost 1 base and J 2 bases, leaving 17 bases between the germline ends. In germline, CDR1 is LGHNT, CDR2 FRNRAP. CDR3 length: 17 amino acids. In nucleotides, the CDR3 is TGTGCTAGTGGTTTGGCCGTGGGGCCGGGGGTGAACTATGGCTACACCTTC. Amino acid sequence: CASGLAVGPGVNYGYTF.

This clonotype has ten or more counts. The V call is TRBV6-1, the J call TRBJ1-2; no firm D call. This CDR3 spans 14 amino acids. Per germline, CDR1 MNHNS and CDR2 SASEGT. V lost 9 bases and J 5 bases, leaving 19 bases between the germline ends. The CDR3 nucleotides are TGTGCCAGTTCAGGCCGAGAACCCCTTTATGGCTACACCTTC. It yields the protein CASSGREPLYGYTF.

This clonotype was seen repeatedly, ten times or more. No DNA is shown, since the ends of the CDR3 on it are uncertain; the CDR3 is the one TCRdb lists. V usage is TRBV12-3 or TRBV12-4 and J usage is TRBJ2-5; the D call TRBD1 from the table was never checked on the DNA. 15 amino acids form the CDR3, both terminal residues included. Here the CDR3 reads CASSSSRQGLKTQYF.

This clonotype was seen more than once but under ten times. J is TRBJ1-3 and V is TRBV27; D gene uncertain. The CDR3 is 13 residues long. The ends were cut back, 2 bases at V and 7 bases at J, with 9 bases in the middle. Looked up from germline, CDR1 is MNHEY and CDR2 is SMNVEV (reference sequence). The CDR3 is CASSLGPLNTIYF. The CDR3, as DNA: TGTGCCAGCAGTTTAGGACCCCTCAACACCATATATTTT.

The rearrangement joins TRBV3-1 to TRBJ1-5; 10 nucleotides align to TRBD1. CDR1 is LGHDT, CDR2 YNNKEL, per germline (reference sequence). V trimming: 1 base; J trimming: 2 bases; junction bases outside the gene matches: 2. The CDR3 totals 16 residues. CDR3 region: CASSQAGTGGNQPQHF. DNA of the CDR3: TGTGCCAGCAGCCAAGCCGGGACAGGGGGCAATCAGCCCCAGCATTTT. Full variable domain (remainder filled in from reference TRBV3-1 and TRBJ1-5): DTAVSQTPKYLVTQMGNDKSIKCEQNLGHDTMYWYKQDSKKFLKIMFSYNNKELIINETVPNRFSPKSPDKAHLNLHINSLELGDSAVYFCASSQAGTGGNQPQHFGDGTRLSIL.

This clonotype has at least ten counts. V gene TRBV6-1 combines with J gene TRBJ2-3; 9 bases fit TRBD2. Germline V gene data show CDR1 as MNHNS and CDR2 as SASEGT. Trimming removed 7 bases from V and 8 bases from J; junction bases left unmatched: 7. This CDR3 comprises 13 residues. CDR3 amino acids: CASKESSGVTQYF. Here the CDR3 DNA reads TGTGCCAGCAAGGAGTCTAGCGGGGTTACGCAGTATTTT.

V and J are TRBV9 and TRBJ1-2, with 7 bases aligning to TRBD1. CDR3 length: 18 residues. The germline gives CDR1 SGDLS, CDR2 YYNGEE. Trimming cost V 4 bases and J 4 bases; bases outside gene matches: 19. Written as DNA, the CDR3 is TGTGCCAGCAGCCCCCGGGACAGCCAGTTTGCGGTCGGCTATGGCTACACCTTC. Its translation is CASSPRDSQFAVGYGYTF. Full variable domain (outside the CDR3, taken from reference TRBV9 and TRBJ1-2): DSGVTQTPKHLITATGQRVTLRCSPRSGDLSVYWYQQSLDQGLQFLIQYYNGEERAKGNILERFSAQQFPDLHSELNLSSLELGDSALYFCASSPRDSQFAVGYGYTFGSGTRLTVV.

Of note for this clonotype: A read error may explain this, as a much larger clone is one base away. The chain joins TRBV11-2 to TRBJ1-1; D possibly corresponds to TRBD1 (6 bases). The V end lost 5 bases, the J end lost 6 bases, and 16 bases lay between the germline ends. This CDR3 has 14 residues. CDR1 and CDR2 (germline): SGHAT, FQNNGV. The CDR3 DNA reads TGTGCCAGCAGCCCGCGGGACAAGGTCCCTGAAGCTTTCTTT. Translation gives CASSPRDKVPEAFF.

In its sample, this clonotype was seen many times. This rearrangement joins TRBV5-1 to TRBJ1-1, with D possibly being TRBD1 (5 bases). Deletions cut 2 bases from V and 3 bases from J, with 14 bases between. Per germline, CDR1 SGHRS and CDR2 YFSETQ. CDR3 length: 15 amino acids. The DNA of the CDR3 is TGCGCCAGCAGCTTAAAGGACACCTGGGACACTGAAGCTTTCTTT. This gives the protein CASSLKDTWDTEAFF.

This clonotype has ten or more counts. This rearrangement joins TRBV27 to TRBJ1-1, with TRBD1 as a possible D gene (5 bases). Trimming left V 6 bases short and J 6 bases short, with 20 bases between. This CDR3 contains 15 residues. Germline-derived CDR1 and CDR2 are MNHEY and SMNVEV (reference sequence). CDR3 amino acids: CASSRSGTLGAEAFF. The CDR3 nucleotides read TGTGCCAGCAGCCGATCAGGGACCCTCGGCGCTGAAGCTTTCTTT.

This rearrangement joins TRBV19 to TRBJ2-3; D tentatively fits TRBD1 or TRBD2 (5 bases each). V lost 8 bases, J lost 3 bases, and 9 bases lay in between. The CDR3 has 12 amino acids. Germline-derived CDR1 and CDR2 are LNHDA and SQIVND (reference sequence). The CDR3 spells CASAWGTDTQYF. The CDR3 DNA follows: TGTGCCAGTGCCTGGGGGACAGATACGCAGTATTTT. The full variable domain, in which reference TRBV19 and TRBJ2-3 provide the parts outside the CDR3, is DGGITQSPKYLFRKEGQNVTLSCEQNLNHDAMYWYRQDPGQGLRLIYYSQIVNDFQKGDIAEGYSVSREKKESFPLTVTSAQKNPTAFYLCASAWGTDTQYFGPGTRLTVL.

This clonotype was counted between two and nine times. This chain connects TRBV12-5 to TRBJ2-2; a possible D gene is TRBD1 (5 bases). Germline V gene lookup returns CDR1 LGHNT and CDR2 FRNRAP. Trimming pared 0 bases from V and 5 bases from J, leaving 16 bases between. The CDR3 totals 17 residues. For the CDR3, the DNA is TGTGCTAGTGGTTTGGTATGGGGCAGGGCGGAAACCGGGGAGCTGTTTTTT. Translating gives CASGLVWGRAETGELFF.

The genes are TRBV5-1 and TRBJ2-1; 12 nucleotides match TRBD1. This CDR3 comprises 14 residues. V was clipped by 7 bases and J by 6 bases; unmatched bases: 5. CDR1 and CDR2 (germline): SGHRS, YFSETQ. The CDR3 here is CASRGQGAVNEQFF. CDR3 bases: TGCGCCAGCCGGGGACAGGGGGCGGTCAATGAGCAGTTCTTC.

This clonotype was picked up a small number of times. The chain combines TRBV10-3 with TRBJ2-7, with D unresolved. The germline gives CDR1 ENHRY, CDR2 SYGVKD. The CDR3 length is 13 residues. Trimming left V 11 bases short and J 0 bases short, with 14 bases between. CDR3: CASTLDLSYEQYF. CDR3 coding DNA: TGTGCCTCTACCCTTGACCTCTCCTACGAGCAGTACTTC.

CDR3 loop: CASSAASGGGSGETQYF. For the CDR3, the DNA is TGCGCCAGCAGCGCCGCTAGCGGGGGGGGCTCGGGAGAGACCCAGTACTTC. The J gene is TRBJ2-5, the V gene TRBV5-1; 12 bases are shared with TRBD2. This CDR3 is 17 amino acids long. V shed 4 bases and J 4 bases; nucleotides not matched to a gene: 11. Per germline, CDR1 SGHRS and CDR2 YFSETQ.

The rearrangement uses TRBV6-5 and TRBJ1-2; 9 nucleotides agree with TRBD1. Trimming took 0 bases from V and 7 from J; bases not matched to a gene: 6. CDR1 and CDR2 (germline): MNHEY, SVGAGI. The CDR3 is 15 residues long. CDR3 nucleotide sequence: TGTGCCAGCAGTTACTCCGGGACAGGGCGAGCTGGCTACACCTTC. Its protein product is CASSYSGTGRAGYTF.

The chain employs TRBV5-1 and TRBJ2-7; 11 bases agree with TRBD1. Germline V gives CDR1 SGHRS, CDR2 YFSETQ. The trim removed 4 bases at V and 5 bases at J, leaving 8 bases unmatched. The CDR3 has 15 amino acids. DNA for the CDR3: TGCGCCAGCAGCAGGTTTGGACAGGGGGCCGACGAGCAGTACTTC. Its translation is CASSRFGQGADEQYF.

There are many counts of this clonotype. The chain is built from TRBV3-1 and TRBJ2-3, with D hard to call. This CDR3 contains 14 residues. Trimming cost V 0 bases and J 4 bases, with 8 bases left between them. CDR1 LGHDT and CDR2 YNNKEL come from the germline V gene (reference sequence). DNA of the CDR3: TGTGCCAGCAGCCAAGATGGGCGTGCAGATACGCAGTATTTT. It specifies CASSQDGRADTQYF.

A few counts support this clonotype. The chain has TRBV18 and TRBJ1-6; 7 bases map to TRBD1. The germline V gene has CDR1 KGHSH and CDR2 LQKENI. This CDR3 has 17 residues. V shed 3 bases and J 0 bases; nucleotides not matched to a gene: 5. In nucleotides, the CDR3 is TGTGCCAGCTCACCGGAGGGACAGAGCTCCTATAATTCACCCCTCCACTTT. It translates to CASSPEGQSSYNSPLHF.

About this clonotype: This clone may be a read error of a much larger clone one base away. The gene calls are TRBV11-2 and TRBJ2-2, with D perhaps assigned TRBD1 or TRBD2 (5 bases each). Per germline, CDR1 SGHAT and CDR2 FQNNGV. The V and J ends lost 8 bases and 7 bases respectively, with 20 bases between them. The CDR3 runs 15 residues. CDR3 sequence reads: CASGPSWGSSGELFF. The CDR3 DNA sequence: TGTGCCAGCGGCCCGTCCTGGGGGTCTAGCGGGGAGCTGTTTTTT.